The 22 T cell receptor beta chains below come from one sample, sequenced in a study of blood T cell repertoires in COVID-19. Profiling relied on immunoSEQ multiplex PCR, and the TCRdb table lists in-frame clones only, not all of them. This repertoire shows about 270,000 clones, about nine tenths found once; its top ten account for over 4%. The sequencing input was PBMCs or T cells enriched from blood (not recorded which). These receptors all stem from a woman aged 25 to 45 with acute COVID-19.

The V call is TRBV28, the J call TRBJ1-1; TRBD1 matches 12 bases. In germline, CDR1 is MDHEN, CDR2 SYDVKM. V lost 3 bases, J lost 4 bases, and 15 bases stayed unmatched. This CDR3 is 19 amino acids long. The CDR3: CASSFMTGTGGRFGTEAFF. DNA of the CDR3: TGTGCCAGCAGTTTTATGACTGGGACAGGGGGCCGGTTCGGCACTGAAGCTTTCTTT.

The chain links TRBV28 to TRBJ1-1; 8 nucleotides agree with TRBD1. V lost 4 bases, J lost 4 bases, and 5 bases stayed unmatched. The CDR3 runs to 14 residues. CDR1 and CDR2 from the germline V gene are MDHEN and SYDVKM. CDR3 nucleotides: TGTGCCAGCAGTTCGGGACAGGAGACCACTGAAGCTTTCTTT. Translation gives CASSSGQETTEAFF.

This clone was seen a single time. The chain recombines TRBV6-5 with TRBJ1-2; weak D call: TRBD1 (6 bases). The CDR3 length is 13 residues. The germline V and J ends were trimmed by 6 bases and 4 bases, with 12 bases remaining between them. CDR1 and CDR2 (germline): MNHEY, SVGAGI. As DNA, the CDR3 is TGTGCCAGCAGAGTTGGGGGCGGCTATGGCTACACCTTC. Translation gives CASRVGGGYGYTF.

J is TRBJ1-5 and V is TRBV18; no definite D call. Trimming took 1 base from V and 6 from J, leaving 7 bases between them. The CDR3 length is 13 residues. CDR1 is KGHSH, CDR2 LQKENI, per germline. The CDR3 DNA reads TGTGCCAGCTCACCACGGGGAGGTCAGCCCCAGCATTTT. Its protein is CASSPRGGQPQHF.

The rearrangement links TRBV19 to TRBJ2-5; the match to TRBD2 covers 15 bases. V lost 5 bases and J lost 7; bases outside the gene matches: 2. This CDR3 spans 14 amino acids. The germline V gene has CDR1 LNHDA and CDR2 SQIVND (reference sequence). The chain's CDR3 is CASSGLAGGGTQYF. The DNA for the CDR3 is TGTGCCAGTAGTGGACTAGCGGGAGGGGGGACCCAGTACTTC.

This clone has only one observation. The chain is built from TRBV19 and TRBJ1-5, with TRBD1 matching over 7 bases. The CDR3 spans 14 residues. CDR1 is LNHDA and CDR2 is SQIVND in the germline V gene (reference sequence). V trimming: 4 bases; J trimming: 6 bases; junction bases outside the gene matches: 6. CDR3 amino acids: CASSKLGGGQPQHF. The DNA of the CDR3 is TGTGCCAGTAGTAAGTTAGGGGGCGGTCAGCCCCAGCATTTT. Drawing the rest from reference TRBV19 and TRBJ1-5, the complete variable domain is DGGITQSPKYLFRKEGQNVTLSCEQNLNHDAMYWYRQDPGQGLRLIYYSQIVNDFQKGDIAEGYSVSREKKESFPLTVTSAQKNPTAFYLCASSKLGGGQPQHFGDGTRLSIL.

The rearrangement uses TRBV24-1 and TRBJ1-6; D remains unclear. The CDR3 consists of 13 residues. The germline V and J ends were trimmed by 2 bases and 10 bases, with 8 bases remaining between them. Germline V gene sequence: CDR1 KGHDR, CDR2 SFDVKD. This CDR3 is CATSDSAGSPLHF. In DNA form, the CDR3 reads TGTGCCACCAGTGATTCGGCGGGGTCACCCCTCCACTTT.

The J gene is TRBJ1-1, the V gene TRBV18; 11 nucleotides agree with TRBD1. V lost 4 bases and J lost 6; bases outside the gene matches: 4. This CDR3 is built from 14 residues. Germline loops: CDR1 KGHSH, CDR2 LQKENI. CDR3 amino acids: CASSQGQGEPEAFF. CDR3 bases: TGTGCCAGCTCACAGGGACAGGGGGAACCTGAAGCTTTCTTT.

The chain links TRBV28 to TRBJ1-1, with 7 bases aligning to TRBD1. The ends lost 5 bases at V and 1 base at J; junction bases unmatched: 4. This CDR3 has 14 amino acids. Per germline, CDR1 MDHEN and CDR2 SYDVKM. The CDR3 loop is CASSLTGSNTEAFF. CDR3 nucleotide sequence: TGTGCCAGCAGTCTGACAGGGTCGAACACTGAAGCTTTCTTT.

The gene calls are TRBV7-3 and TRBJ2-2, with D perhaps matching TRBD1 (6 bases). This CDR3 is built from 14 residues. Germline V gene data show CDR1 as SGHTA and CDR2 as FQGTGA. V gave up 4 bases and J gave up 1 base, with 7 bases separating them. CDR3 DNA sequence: TGTGCCAGCAGCTCACAGGGGAACACCGGGGAGCTGTTTTTT. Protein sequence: CASSSQGNTGELFF.

CDR3 in amino acids: CASGLVRLAVTYEQYF. The CDR3 bases are TGTGCTAGTGGTTTGGTACGTCTAGCGGTTACCTACGAGCAGTACTTC. The chain recombines TRBV12-5 with TRBJ2-7; 7 nucleotides align to TRBD2. CDR1 and CDR2 (germline): LGHNT, FRNRAP. Trimming cost V 0 bases and J 2 bases; bases outside gene matches: 7. This CDR3 is built from 16 residues.

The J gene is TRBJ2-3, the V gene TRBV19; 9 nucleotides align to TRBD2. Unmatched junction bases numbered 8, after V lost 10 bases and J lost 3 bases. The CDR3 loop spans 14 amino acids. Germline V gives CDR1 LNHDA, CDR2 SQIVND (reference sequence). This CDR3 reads CATRAGLATDTQYF. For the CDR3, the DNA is TGTGCCACCCGAGCGGGACTAGCTACAGATACGCAGTATTTT.

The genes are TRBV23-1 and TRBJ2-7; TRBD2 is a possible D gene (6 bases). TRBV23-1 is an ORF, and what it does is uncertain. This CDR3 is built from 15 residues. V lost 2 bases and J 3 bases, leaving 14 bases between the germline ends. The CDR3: CASSQLAGSLYEQYF. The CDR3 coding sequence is TGCGCCAGCAGTCAACTGGCGGGGTCCCTCTACGAGCAGTACTTC.

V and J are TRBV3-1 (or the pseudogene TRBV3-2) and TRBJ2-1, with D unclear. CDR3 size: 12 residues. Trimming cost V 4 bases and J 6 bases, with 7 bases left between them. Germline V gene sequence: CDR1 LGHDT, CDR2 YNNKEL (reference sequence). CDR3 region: CASSLVVNEQFF. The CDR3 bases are TGTGCCAGCAGCCTAGTTGTCAATGAGCAGTTCTTC.

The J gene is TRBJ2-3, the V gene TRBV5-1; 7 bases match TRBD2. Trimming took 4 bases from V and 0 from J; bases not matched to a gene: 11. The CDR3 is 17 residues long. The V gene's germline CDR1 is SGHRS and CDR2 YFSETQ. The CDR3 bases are TGCGCCAGCAGCCCGGAGGGTCTAGCGGACAGCACAGATACGCAGTATTTT. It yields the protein CASSPEGLADSTDTQYF. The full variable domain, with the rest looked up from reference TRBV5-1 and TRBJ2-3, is KAGVTQTPRYLIKTRGQQVTLSCSPISGHRSVSWYQQTPGQGLQFLFEYFSETQRNKGNFPGRFSGRQFSNSRSEMNVSTLELGDSALYLCASSPEGLADSTDTQYFGPGTRLTVL.

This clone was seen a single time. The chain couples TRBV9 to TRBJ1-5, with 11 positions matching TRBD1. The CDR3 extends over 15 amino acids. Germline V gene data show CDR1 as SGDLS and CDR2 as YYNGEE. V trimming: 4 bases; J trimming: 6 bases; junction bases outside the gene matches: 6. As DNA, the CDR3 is TGTGCCAGCAGCCCGGGACAGGGGGAAGGTCAGCCCCAGCATTTT. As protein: CASSPGQGEGQPQHF.

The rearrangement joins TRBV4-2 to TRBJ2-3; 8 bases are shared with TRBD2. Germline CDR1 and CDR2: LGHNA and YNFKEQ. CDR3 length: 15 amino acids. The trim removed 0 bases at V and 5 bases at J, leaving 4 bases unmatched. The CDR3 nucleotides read TGTGCCAGCAGCCAAGAATTCCTAGCGGGAGATACGCAGTATTTT. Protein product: CASSQEFLAGDTQYF.

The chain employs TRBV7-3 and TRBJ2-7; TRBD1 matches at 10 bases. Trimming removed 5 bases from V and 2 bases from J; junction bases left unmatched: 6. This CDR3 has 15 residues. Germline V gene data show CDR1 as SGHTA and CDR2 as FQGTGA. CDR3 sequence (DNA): TGTGCCAGCAGCCTGAGGGGGACAGGGGCCTACGAGCAGTACTTC. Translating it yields CASSLRGTGAYEQYF.

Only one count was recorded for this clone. CDR3 in DNA: TGTGCCAGCTCACCAATACAGCGGGAGAGGAATGAGCAGTTCTTC. It yields the protein CASSPIQRERNEQFF. This chain connects TRBV18 to TRBJ2-1; 8 positions match TRBD2. V lost 2 bases, J lost 7 bases, and 7 bases stayed unmatched. The CDR3 length is 15 residues. Germline lookup yields CDR1 KGHSH and CDR2 LQKENI.

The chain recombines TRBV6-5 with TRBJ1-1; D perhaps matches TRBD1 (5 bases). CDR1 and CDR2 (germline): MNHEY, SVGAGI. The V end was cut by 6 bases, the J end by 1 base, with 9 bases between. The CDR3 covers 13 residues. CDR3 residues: CASSSTGNTEAFF. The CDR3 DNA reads TGTGCCAGCAGCTCCACAGGGAACACTGAAGCTTTCTTT.

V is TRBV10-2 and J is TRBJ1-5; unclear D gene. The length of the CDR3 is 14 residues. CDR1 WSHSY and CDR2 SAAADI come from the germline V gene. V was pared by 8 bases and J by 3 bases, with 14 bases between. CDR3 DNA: TGCGCCAGCGCCGGCGAGGGATTCAATCAGCCCCAGCATTTT. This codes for CASAGEGFNQPQHF.

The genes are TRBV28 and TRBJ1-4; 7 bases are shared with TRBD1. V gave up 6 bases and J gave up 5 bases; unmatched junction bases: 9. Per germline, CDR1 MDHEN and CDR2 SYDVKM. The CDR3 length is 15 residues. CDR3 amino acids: CASRAPGQSNEKLFF. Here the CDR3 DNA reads TGTGCCAGCAGAGCTCCGGGACAGTCAAATGAAAAACTGTTTTTT.